The 26 T cell receptor beta chains given below trace back to one sample, sequenced in a study of beta chain features in type 1 diabetes. Expressed TCRB transcripts were sequenced because the isolated RNA had all been reverse transcribed beforehand. Data came from immunoSEQ multiplex PCR; TCRdb stores just in-frame clones and leaves some out. Of about 710,000 clones in the sample, about 14% were seen once. For these TCRs, the target antigens are not known. Study-wide results and caveats: People with Type 1 diabetes carried modestly yet significantly shorter TCRB CDR3s in all four CD4+ subsets.

Sequencing used naive CD4+ T cells from blood. Receptor source: a man aged 18 to 35 with type 1 diabetes.

The CDR3 DNA sequence: TGTGCCAGCAGGGCCCGTGGGGCCCTAGCCAAAAACATTCAGTACTTC. Its protein is CASRARGALAKNIQYF. V usage is TRBV7-9 and J usage is TRBJ2-4; a possible D gene is TRBD1 (5 bases). V was shortened by 6 bases and J by 0 bases, with 15 bases between the two germline ends. The CDR3 length is 16 residues. The germline gives CDR1 SEHNR, CDR2 FQNEAQ (reference sequence). Complete variable domain (other parts from reference TRBV7-9 and TRBJ2-4): DTGVSQNPRHKITKRGQNVTFRCDPISEHNRLYWYRQTLGQGPEFLTYFQNEAQLEKSRLLSDRFSAERPKGSFSTLEIQRTEQGDSAMYLCASRARGALAKNIQYFGAGTRLSVL.

The sample holds a few counts of this clone. The chain joins TRBV27 to TRBJ1-6, with D possibly matching TRBD1 (5 bases). Germline loops: CDR1 MNHEY, CDR2 SMNVEV (reference sequence). V was trimmed by 3 bases and J by 7 bases, leaving 7 bases between them. The CDR3 contains 13 residues. The CDR3 nucleotides are TGTGCCAGCAGTTTGCGGGACAATTCACCCCTCCACTTT. This encodes CASSLRDNSPLHF.

This clone was seen a handful of times. The chain carries TRBV7-9 and TRBJ2-7; D tentatively fits TRBD1 or TRBD2 (5 bases each). The germline V gene has CDR1 SEHNR and CDR2 FQNEAQ (reference sequence). V dropped 4 bases and J dropped 3 bases, with 16 bases sitting between them. The length of the CDR3 is 15 residues. The CDR3 bases are TGTGCCAGCAGCTCAATGCCGGGACGGCACTACGAGCAGTACTTC. As protein: CASSSMPGRHYEQYF.

This chain connects TRBV4-1 to TRBJ2-7; no clear D. Germline CDR1 is MGHRA and CDR2 is YSYEKL. The CDR3 runs 16 residues. Between the trimmed V and J ends, which lost 1 base and 1 base, there was a span of 14 bases. The CDR3 here is CASSQAALYTSYEQYF. In DNA form, the CDR3 reads TGCGCCAGCAGCCAAGCGGCGTTGTACACTTCCTACGAGCAGTACTTC.

The rearrangement links TRBV7-2 to TRBJ2-2; TRBD1 is a possible D gene (6 bases). CDR1 and CDR2 from the germline V gene are SGHTA and FQGNSA. Trimming left V 1 base short and J 6 bases short, with 9 bases between. The CDR3 consists of 14 residues. The CDR3 coding sequence is TGTGCCAGCAGCTTAGTTTCAGGGGCCGGGGAGCTGTTTTTT. This gives the protein CASSLVSGAGELFF. Complete variable domain (other parts from reference TRBV7-2 and TRBJ2-2): GAGVSQSPSNKVTEKGKDVELRCDPISGHTALYWYRQSLGQGLEFLIYFQGNSAPDKSGLPSDRFSAERTGGSVSTLTIQRTQQEDSAVYLCASSLVSGAGELFFGEGSRLTVL.

This clone came up a few times. V is TRBV6-5 and J is TRBJ1-2; the D is unclear. Germline CDR1 reads MNHEY; CDR2 reads SVGAGI. The ends were cut back, 0 bases at V and 8 bases at J, with 16 bases in the middle. This CDR3 has 15 residues. CDR3 coding DNA: TGTGCCAGCAGTTACTCGGGCAGGCCCGCCGAGGGCTACACCTTC. Translating it yields CASSYSGRPAEGYTF.

There are a few counts of this clone. At the DNA level, this CDR3 is encoded by other sequences in the same sample as well. The gene calls are TRBV6-5 and TRBJ1-5; 10 nucleotides align to TRBD1. CDR1 MNHEY and CDR2 SVGAGI come from the germline V gene. V lost 5 bases, J lost 4 bases, and 2 bases stayed unmatched. The CDR3 length is 14 residues. The CDR3 nucleotides are TGTGCCAGCAGTCCGGACAGGGGGAATCAGCCCCAGCATTTT. It translates to CASSPDRGNQPQHF.

The chain links TRBV2 to TRBJ2-7; no clear D gene. Per the germline V gene, CDR1 is SNHLY and CDR2 is FYNNEI. Trimming took off 3 bases at V and 5 bases at J, with 5 bases between the two ends. This CDR3 region has 11 residues. The chain's CDR3 is CASSEFDEQYF. The CDR3 DNA reads TGTGCCAGCAGTGAGTTCGACGAGCAGTACTTC.

In this sample, this clone turned up a few times. The chain links TRBV6-5 to TRBJ2-3; 9 nucleotides line up with TRBD2. This CDR3 is built from 14 residues. Germline V gene sequence: CDR1 MNHEY, CDR2 SVGAGI. V shed 5 bases, J shed 15 bases, and the junction held 15 bases outside the gene matches. In DNA form, the CDR3 reads TGTGCCAGCAGTCCCAGACAACTAGCGGGTCTGCCCTATTTT. It specifies CASSPRQLAGLPYF.

The genes are TRBV30 and TRBJ1-5; D call uncertain. Trimming stripped 5 bases from V and 4 bases from J, with 12 bases between. From germline, CDR1 is GTSNPN and CDR2 SVGIG (reference sequence). The CDR3 consists of 13 residues. The CDR3 region has the DNA TGTGCCTGGTCGAGGGCGGGAAATCAGCCCCAGCATTTT. This translates into CAWSRAGNQPQHF.

This clone turned up a few times. V and J are TRBV5-6 and TRBJ2-1, with D unresolved. The ends were cut back, 3 bases at V and 4 bases at J, with 11 bases in the middle. The CDR3 has 14 amino acids. From germline, CDR1 is SGHDT and CDR2 YYEEEE. Here the CDR3 reads CASSYLERYNEQFF. CDR3 sequence (DNA): TGTGCCAGCAGCTACCTAGAGAGGTACAATGAGCAGTTCTTC.

This clone was observed a handful of times. The chain employs TRBV7-9 and TRBJ1-1; no definite D call. With 5 bases removed from V and 5 bases from J, the gap between germline ends came to 12 bases. This CDR3 has 13 amino acids. Germline CDR1 reads SEHNR; CDR2 reads FQNEAQ (reference sequence). The CDR3 reads CASSPTAGTEAFF. DNA for the CDR3: TGTGCCAGCAGCCCGACGGCGGGTACTGAAGCTTTCTTT.

V is TRBV9 and J is TRBJ2-3; TRBD2 matches at 10 bases. V trimming: 3 bases; J trimming: 3 bases; junction bases outside the gene matches: 7. The length of the CDR3 is 16 residues. Germline CDR1 and CDR2: SGDLS and YYNGEE. The CDR3 protein is CASSASGGGSTDTQYF. The CDR3 nucleotides are TGTGCCAGCAGCGCAAGCGGGGGGGGATCTACAGATACGCAGTATTTT.

The chain has TRBV6-5 and TRBJ2-7; 9 bases match TRBD1. Germline V gene lookup returns CDR1 MNHEY and CDR2 SVGAGI. J gave up 1 base and V 6 bases, and 4 bases lay outside the gene matches. The CDR3 is 14 residues long. This CDR3 reads CASRSGQGSYEQYF. The CDR3 DNA reads TGTGCCAGCAGGTCGGGACAGGGTTCCTACGAGCAGTACTTC.

In its sample, this clone was seen a few times. The chain uses TRBV7-9 and TRBJ2-4; 7 bases are shared with TRBD1. Unmatched junction bases numbered 3, after V lost 1 base and J lost 0 bases. Germline lookup yields CDR1 SEHNR and CDR2 FQNEAQ (reference sequence). The CDR3 is 16 amino acids. The CDR3 bases are TGTGCCAGCAGCTTAGGACAGGGAATAGCCAAAAACATTCAGTACTTC. Translating gives CASSLGQGIAKNIQYF.

This clone was counted only a few times. The chain has TRBV4-1 and TRBJ1-1; no reliable D call. Germline V lookup: CDR1 MGHRA, CDR2 YSYEKL. Deletions cut 2 bases from V and 10 bases from J, with 17 bases between. The CDR3 covers 14 residues. Written as DNA, the CDR3 is TGCGCCAGCAGCCAAATACCTGCGGTCTCGTTAGCTTTCTTT. Protein product: CASSQIPAVSLAFF.

V and J are TRBV6-6 and TRBJ2-3; D is possibly TRBD2 (7 bases). Trimming removed 0 bases from V and 4 bases from J, with 11 bases in between. Germline V gives CDR1 MNHNY, CDR2 SVGAGI (reference sequence). The CDR3 has 15 amino acids. Here the CDR3 reads CASSYSQGRADTQYF. In DNA, the CDR3 is TGTGCCAGCAGTTACTCGCAGGGGAGGGCAGATACGCAGTATTTT.

This chain connects TRBV30 to TRBJ2-1; D is uncertain. This CDR3 spans 15 amino acids. Trimming removed 2 bases at V and 4 bases at J, with 15 bases between. The germline gives CDR1 GTSNPN, CDR2 SVGIG (reference sequence). The CDR3 reads CAWSIGSIVYNEQFF. DNA of the CDR3: TGTGCCTGGAGTATTGGCTCTATCGTATACAATGAGCAGTTCTTC.

As DNA, the CDR3 is TGTGCCTGGAGTCCCCACACAGATACGCAGTATTTT. This translates into CAWSPHTDTQYF. J is TRBJ2-3 and V is TRBV30; D not certain. Germline V gene data show CDR1 as GTSNPN and CDR2 as SVGIG (reference sequence). Trimming cost V 2 bases and J 2 bases, with 5 bases left between them. The CDR3 runs to 12 residues.

The chain is built from TRBV7-2 and TRBJ1-6; 7 bases fit TRBD1. Germline V gene lookup returns CDR1 SGHTA and CDR2 FQGNSA. Trimming took 3 bases from V and 6 from J; bases not matched to a gene: 5. CDR3 length: 15 amino acids. Here the CDR3 reads CASSLPGQPNSPLHF. As DNA, the CDR3 is TGTGCCAGCAGCTTGCCGGGACAGCCTAATTCACCCCTCCACTTT.

This clone has only a few counts. V and J are TRBV10-3 and TRBJ2-5, with 8 bases identical to TRBD2. Losses at the gene ends were 7 bases for V and 1 base for J; bases not matched to a gene: 8. CDR3 size: 15 residues. Germline CDR1 and CDR2: ENHRY and SYGVKD. The DNA for the CDR3 is TGTGCCATCAATAGCGGGGCGTGGGCCCAAGAGACCCAGTACTTC. Amino acids: CAINSGAWAQETQYF.

This clone has more than one count but fewer than ten. The rearrangement links TRBV4-1 to TRBJ1-5, with no clear D. The CDR3 spans 15 residues. Looked up from germline, CDR1 is MGHRA and CDR2 is YSYEKL. V was clipped by 3 bases and J by 9 bases, with 18 bases between them. Here the CDR3 reads CASSHSDRVFGPQHF. The CDR3 region has the DNA TGCGCCAGCAGCCATTCGGATCGGGTCTTCGGGCCCCAGCATTTT.

J is TRBJ2-4 and V is TRBV5-1; TRBD2 matches 14 bases. Germline CDR1 and CDR2: SGHRS and YFSETQ. The CDR3 is 16 residues long. V dropped 3 bases and J dropped 7; count of bases not matched to a gene: 6. CDR3 bases: TGCGCCAGCAGCTCCGGTTGGACTAGCGGGAGGAACATTCAGTACTTC. Amino acid sequence: CASSSGWTSGRNIQYF.

This clone appeared a few times. The chain employs TRBV4-3 and TRBJ1-6, with D tentatively TRBD1 (6 bases). The CDR3 sequence is 17 residues long. Germline V CDR1 and CDR2: LGHNA, YSLEER. Trimming left V 6 bases short and J 4 bases short, with 19 bases between. CDR3 nucleotides: TGCGCCAGCAGTCGTGTTTACAGGGACTTATATAATTCACCCCTCCACTTT. This gives the protein CASSRVYRDLYNSPLHF.

Only a few counts were recorded for this clone. The sample holds other DNA sequences that translate to the same CDR3. The V and J genes are TRBV28 and TRBJ2-5; D not certain. Germline values: CDR1 MDHEN, CDR2 SYDVKM. Trimming pared 6 bases from V and 5 bases from J, leaving 7 bases between. The CDR3 extends over 11 amino acids. The CDR3, as DNA: TGTGCCAGCAGCCTGCGGGAGACCCAGTACTTC. Translated: CASSLRETQYF.

In its sample, this clone was seen a few times. This specimen includes other DNA sequences encoding the same CDR3. V and J are TRBV5-6 and TRBJ2-3; D remains ambiguous. The CDR3 has 11 amino acids. Germline V gives CDR1 SGHDT, CDR2 YYEEEE. Between the trimmed V and J ends, which lost 2 bases and 2 bases, there was a span of 0 bases. CDR3 in amino acids: CASSFTDTQYF. In nucleotides, the CDR3 is TGTGCCAGCAGCTTCACAGATACGCAGTATTTT.